This paragraph reports one T cell receptor (beta chain). The CDR3 spans 15 residues. Trimming took off 5 bases at V and 3 bases at J, with 14 bases between the two ends. The data were obtained in a study of human T cells and chemical hapten exposure. MiXCR, applied by TCRdb to the RACE reads, yields one record per CDR3 protein. The data hold 370,000 or so distinct CDR3 sequences, with roughly 5% observed a single time. This sample's time point: patch test 1, 2 weeks after DPC sensitization. Treatment meaning: therapeutic diphenylcyclopropenone sensitization with weekly scalp DPC. Source: whole blood, taken in connection with sensitization to the hapten diphenylcyclopropenone (DPC). V usage is TRBV12-3 or TRBV12-4 and J usage is TRBJ2-1; a possible D gene is TRBD2 (6 bases). The sequence was obtained from a woman between 45 and 65 years old with alopecia areata. Some clones in this sample may be carry-over from other donors' samples. CDR3 region: CASSPRGPLYNEQFF. The CDR3 DNA reads TGTGCCAGCAGTCCGCGGGGTCCCCTCTACAATGAGCAGTTCTTC.